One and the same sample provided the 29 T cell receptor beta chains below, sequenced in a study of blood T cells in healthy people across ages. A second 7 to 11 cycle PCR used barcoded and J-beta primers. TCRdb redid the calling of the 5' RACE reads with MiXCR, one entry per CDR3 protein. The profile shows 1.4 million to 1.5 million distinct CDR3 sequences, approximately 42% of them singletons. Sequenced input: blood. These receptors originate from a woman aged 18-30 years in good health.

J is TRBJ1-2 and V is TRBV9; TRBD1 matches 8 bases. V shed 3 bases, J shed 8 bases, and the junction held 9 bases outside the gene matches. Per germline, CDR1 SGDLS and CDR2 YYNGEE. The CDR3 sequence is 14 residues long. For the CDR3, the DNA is TGTGCCAGCAGCGCGGAGACAGGGGCCAGCGGCTACACCTTC. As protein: CASSAETGASGYTF.

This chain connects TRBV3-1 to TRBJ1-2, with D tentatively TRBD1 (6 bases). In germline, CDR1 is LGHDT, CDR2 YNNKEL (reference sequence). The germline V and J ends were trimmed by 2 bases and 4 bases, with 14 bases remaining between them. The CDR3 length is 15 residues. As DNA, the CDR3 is TGTGCCAGCAGCCAAAAGGACAGAGGATCCTATGGCTACACCTTC. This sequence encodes CASSQKDRGSYGYTF.

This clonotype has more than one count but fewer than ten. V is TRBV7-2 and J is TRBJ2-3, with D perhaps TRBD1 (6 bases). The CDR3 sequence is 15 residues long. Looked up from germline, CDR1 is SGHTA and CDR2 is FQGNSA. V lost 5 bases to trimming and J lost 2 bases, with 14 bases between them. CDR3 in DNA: TGTGCCAGCAGCGGGGCCTGGGGGCTCACAGATACGCAGTATTTT. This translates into CASSGAWGLTDTQYF.

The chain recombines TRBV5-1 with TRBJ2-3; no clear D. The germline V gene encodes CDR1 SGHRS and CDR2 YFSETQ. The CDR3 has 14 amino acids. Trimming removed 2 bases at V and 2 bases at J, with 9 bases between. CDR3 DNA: TGCGCCAGCAGCTTCCCCCGGGTCACAGATACGCAGTATTTT. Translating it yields CASSFPRVTDTQYF. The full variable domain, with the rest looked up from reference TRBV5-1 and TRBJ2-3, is KAGVTQTPRYLIKTRGQQVTLSCSPISGHRSVSWYQQTPGQGLQFLFEYFSETQRNKGNFPGRFSGRQFSNSRSEMNVSTLELGDSALYLCASSFPRVTDTQYFGPGTRLTVL.

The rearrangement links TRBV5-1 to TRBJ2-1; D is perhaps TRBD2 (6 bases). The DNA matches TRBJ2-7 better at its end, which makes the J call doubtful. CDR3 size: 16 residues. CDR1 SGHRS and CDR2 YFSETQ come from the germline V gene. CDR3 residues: CASSLAVTSSYNEQYF. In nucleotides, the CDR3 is TGCGCCAGCAGCTTGGCCGTCACTAGCTCCTACAATGAGCAGTACTTC.

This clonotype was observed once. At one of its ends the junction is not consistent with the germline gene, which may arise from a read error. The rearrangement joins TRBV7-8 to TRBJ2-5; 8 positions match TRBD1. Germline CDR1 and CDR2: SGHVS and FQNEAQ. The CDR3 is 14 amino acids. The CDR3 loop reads CARSSRTGQETQYF. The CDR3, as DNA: TGTGCCAGAAGCTCAAGGACAGGGCAAGAGACCCAGTACTTC.

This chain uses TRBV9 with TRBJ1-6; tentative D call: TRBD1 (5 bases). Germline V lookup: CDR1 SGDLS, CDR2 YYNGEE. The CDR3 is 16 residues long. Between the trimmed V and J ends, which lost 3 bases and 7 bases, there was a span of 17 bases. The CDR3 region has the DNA TGTGCCAGCAGCGCGACGGGGGGACCCTCGAATTCACCCCTCCACTTT. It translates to CASSATGGPSNSPLHF.

The CDR3 loop reads CATGEPYEQYF. In nucleotides, the CDR3 is TGTGCCACCGGGGAGCCCTACGAGCAGTACTTC. The chain carries TRBV10-3 and TRBJ2-4; possible D gene TRBD2, 5 bases. The J call is uncertain, as TRBJ2-7 better fits the DNA end. Germline V gives CDR1 ENHRY, CDR2 SYGVKD. The CDR3 length is 11 residues.

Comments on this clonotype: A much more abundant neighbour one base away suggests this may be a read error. CDR3 in amino acids: CASSQDGTSCNEQFF. CDR3 nucleotides: TGCGCCAGCAGCCAAGATGGGACTAGCTGCAATGAGCAGTTCTTC. This rearrangement joins TRBV4-1 to TRBJ2-1; 9 bases fit TRBD2. From germline, CDR1 is MGHRA and CDR2 YSYEKL. J was trimmed by 6 bases and V by 0 bases; bases with no gene match: 3. The CDR3 runs to 15 residues.

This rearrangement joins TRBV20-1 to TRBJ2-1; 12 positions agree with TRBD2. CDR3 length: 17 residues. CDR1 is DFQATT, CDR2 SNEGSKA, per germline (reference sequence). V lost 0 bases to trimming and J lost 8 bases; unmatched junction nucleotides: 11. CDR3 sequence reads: CSARDLQLAGGADEQFF. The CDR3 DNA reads TGCAGTGCTAGAGATCTCCAACTAGCGGGAGGAGCGGATGAGCAGTTCTTC.

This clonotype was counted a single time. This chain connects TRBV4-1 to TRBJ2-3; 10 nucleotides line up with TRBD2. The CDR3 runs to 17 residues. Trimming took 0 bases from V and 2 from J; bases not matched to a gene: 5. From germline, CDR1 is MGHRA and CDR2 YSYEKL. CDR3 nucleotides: TGCGCCAGCAGCCAAGATTCTGGGACTAGCGACACAGATACGCAGTATTTT. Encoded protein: CASSQDSGTSDTDTQYF.

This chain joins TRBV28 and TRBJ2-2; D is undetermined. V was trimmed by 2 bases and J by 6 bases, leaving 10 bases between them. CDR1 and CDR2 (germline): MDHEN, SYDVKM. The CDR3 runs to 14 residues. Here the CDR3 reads CASSLRQDAGELFF. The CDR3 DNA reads TGTGCCAGCAGTTTACGGCAGGACGCCGGGGAGCTGTTTTTT.

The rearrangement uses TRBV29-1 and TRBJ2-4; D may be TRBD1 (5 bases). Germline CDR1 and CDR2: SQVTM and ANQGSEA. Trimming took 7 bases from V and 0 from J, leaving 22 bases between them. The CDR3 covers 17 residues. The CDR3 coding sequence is TGCAGCGCCCAGACAGCCCCAGACCGAGTAGCCAAAAACATTCAGTACTTC. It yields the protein CSAQTAPDRVAKNIQYF.

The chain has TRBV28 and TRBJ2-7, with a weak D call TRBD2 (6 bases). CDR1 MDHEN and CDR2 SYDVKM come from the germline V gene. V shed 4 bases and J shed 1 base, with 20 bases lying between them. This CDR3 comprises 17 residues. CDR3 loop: CASSSYTRELASYEQYF. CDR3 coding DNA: TGTGCCAGCAGTTCATACACCCGGGAACTAGCATCCTACGAGCAGTACTTC.

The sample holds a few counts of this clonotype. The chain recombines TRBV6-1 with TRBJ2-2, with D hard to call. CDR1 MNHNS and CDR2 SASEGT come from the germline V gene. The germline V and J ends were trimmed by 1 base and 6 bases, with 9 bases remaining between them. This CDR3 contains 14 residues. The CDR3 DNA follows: TGTGCCAGCAGTGAAGGTCTGTTGGCCGGGGAGCTGTTTTTT. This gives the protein CASSEGLLAGELFF.

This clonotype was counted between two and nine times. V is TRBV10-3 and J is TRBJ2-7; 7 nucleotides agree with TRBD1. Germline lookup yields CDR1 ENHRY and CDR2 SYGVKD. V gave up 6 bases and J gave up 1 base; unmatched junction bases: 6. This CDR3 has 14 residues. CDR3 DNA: TGTGCCATCAGGGCCGGGACAGAGTCCTACGAGCAGTACTTC. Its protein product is CAIRAGTESYEQYF.

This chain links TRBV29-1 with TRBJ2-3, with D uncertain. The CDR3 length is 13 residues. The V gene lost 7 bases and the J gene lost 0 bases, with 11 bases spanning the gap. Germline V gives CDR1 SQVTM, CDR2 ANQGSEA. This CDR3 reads CSATGASTDTQYF. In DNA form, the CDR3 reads TGCAGCGCCACGGGTGCTAGCACAGATACGCAGTATTTT.

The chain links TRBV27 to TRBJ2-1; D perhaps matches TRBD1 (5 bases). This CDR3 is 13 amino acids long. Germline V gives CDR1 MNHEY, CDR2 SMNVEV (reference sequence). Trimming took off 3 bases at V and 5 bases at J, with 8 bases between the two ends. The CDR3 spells CASSFGADNEQFF. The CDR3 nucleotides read TGTGCCAGCAGTTTTGGGGCAGACAATGAGCAGTTCTTC.

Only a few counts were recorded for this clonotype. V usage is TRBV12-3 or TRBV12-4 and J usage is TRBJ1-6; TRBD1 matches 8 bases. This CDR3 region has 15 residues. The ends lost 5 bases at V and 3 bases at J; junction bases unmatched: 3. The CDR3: CASSPGTGYNSPLHF. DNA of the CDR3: TGTGCCAGCAGTCCTGGGACAGGCTATAATTCACCCCTCCACTTT.

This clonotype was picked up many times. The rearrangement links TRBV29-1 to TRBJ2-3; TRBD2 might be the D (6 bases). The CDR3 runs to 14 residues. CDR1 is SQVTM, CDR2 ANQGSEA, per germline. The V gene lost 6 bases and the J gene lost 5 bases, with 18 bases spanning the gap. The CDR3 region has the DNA TGCAGCGTCGCCTCGGGGGAGCGGCTAGATACGCAGTATTTT. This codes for CSVASGERLDTQYF.

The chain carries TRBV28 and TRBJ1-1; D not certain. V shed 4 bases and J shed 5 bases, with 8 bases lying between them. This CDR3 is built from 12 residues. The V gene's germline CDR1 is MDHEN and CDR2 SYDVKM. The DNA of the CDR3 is TGTGCCAGCAGTTCGACTCGAACTGAAGCTTTCTTT. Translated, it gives CASSSTRTEAFF.

CDR3 sequence reads: CASSSQGGQGETQYF. The CDR3 bases are TGTGCCAGCAGCTCCCAAGGGGGACAGGGAGAGACCCAGTACTTC. The chain employs TRBV11-2 and TRBJ2-5; 9 nucleotides agree with TRBD1. This CDR3 has 15 amino acids. V dropped 4 bases and J dropped 4; count of bases not matched to a gene: 7. CDR1 and CDR2 from the germline V gene are SGHAT and FQNNGV.

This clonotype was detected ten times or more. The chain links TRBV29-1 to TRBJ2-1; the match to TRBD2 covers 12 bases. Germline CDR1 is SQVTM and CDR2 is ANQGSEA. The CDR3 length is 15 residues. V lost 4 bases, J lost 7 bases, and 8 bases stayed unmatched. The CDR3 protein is CSVVASGRAANEQFF. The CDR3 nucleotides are TGCAGCGTTGTGGCTAGCGGGAGGGCCGCAAATGAGCAGTTCTTC.

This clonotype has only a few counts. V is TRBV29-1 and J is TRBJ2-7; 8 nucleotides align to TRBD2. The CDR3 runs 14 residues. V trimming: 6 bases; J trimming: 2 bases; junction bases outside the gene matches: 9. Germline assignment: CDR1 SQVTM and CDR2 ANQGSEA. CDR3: CSVYLAGRTYEQYF. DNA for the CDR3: TGCAGCGTCTATTTAGCGGGGCGGACCTACGAGCAGTACTTC.

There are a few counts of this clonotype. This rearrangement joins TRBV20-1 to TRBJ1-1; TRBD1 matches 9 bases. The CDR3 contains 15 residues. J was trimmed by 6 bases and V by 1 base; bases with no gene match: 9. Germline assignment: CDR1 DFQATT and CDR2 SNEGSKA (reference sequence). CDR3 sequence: CSARAATGGKAEAFF. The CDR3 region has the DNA TGCAGTGCTAGAGCCGCAACAGGGGGCAAGGCTGAAGCTTTCTTT.

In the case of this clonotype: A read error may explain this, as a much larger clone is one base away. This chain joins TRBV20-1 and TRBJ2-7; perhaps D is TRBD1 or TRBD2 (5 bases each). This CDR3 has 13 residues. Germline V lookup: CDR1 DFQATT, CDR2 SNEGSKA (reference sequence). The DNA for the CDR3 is TGCAGTGCAACCGGGACGAGCTCCAACGAGCAGTACTTC. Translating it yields CSATGTSSNEQYF.

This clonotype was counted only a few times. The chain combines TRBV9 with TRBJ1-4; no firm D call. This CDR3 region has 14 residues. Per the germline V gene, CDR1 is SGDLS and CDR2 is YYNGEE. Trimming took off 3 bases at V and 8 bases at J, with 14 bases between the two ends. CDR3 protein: CASSETSPGEKLFF. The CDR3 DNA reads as TGTGCCAGCAGCGAGACCTCCCCGGGAGAAAAACTGTTTTTT.

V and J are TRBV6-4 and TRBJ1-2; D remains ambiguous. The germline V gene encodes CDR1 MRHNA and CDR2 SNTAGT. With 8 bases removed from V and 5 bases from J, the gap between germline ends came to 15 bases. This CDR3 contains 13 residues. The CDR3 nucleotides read TGTGCCAGCCGCTTAAAGGGTCGATATGGCTACACCTTC. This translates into CASRLKGRYGYTF.

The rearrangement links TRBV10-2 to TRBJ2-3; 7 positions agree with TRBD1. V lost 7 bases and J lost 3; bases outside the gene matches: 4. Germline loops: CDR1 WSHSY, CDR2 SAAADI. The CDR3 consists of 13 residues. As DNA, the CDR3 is TGCGCCAGCAAGACAGGGCGAACAGATACGCAGTATTTT. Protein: CASKTGRTDTQYF.